This TCR beta chain was observed in a study of post-analysis software for immune sequencing data. Concerning this clonotype itself: Its matching antigen is unknown.

Tagging with unique molecular identifiers was a feature of the TCR beta cDNA libraries. In TCRdb, the PCR reads were re-called with MiXCR into one record per CDR3 protein. The sample shows more than 450,000 distinct CDR3 sequences, around 40% of them seen only once. Study-wide findings and caveats: Diversity measured as normalized Chao1 was significantly lower in multiple sclerosis patients than in controls.

The source of this sequence is a girl between 10 and 17 years old with multiple sclerosis. Material for sequencing was blood.

The CDR3 sequence: CASSTRDRDNEQFF. The CDR3 bases are TGTGCCAGCAGCACCCGTGACAGAGACAATGAGCAGTTCTTC. The chain recombines TRBV7-2 with TRBJ2-1, with TRBD1 as a possible D gene (5 bases). The CDR3 loop spans 14 amino acids. V was cut by 5 bases and J by 5 bases, with 13 bases left in between. Looked up from germline, CDR1 is SGHTA and CDR2 is FQGNSA.